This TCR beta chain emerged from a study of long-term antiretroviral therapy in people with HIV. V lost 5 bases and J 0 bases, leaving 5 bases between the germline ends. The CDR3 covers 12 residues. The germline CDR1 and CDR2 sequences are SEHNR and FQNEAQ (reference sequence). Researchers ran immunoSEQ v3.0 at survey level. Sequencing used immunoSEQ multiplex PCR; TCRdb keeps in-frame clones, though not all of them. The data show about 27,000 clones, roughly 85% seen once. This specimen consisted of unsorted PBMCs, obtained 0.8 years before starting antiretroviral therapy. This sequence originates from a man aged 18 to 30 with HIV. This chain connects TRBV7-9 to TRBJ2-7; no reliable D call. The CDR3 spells CASSHSSYEQYF. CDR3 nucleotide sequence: TGTGCCAGCAGCCATAGCTCCTACGAGCAGTACTTC.